One and the same sample provided the 15 T cell receptor beta chains below, sequenced in a study of T cell responses to AZD1222 COVID-19 vaccine. Repertoires were generated with immunoSEQ multiplex PCR, while TCRdb's copy carries only in-frame clones and drops some. The repertoire holds 130,000 to 150,000 clones, with approximately 90% as singletons. The source was peripheral blood, collected on day 0 of AZD1222 vaccination. Source of these receptors: an adult in good health.

V usage is TRBV4-2 and J usage is TRBJ1-2; D gene unclear. CDR1 LGHNA and CDR2 YNFKEQ come from the germline V gene. The CDR3 totals 16 residues. V gave up 4 bases and J gave up 0 bases, with 15 bases separating them. This chain's CDR3 is CASSPADQGTNYGYTF. As DNA, the CDR3 is TGTGCCAGCAGCCCAGCAGATCAAGGGACTAACTATGGCTACACCTTC.

The chain links TRBV6-1 to TRBJ1-2; 7 bases are shared with TRBD1. The germline CDR1 and CDR2 sequences are MNHNS and SASEGT. CDR3 length: 14 amino acids. V trimming: 6 bases; J trimming: 4 bases; junction bases outside the gene matches: 8. Here the CDR3 DNA reads TGTGCCAGCAGGTTGACAGGGACTACCTATGGCTACACCTTC. Amino acid sequence: CASRLTGTTYGYTF.

This chain uses TRBV19 with TRBJ1-6; possibly TRBD1 for D (5 bases). The CDR3 covers 15 residues. V lost 4 bases, J lost 8 bases, and 15 bases lay in between. Germline-derived CDR1 and CDR2 are LNHDA and SQIVND (reference sequence). CDR3 sequence: CASSTTGTVYSPLHF. In DNA form, the CDR3 reads TGTGCCAGTAGTACTACCGGGACGGTATATTCACCCCTCCACTTT.

The rearrangement joins TRBV2 to TRBJ1-5; D perhaps matches TRBD1 (6 bases). Per germline, CDR1 SNHLY and CDR2 FYNNEI. This CDR3 is 14 amino acids long. Trimming pared 10 bases from V and 0 bases from J, leaving 13 bases between. Here the CDR3 DNA reads TGTGCCACCTCGGAACAGGGTAGCAATCAGCCCCAGCATTTT. Translating gives CATSEQGSNQPQHF. The entire variable domain, with the rest obtained from reference TRBV2 and TRBJ1-5, is as follows: EPEVTQTPSHQVTQMGQEVILRCVPISNHLYFYWYRQILGQKVEFLVSFYNNEISEKSEIFDDQFSVERPDGSNFTLKIRSTKLEDSAMYFCATSEQGSNQPQHFGDGTRLSIL.

The chain couples TRBV6-5 to TRBJ2-5; D uncertain. V lost 6 bases and J 10 bases, leaving 12 bases between the germline ends. Germline CDR1 MNHEY, CDR2 SVGAGI. The CDR3 runs to 11 residues. CDR3 DNA sequence: TGTGCCAGCAGGTCCGGAGCACGCCAGTACTTC. Translating gives CASRSGARQYF.

V usage is TRBV28 and J usage is TRBJ1-2; a possible D gene is TRBD1 (5 bases). The CDR3 totals 14 residues. The V end lost 2 bases, the J end lost 4 bases, and 11 bases lay between the germline ends. CDR1 MDHEN and CDR2 SYDVKM come from the germline V gene. CDR3 in DNA: TGTGCCAGCAGTTTAGGTAGACAGCCCTATGGCTACACCTTC. This encodes CASSLGRQPYGYTF.

The CDR3 spells CASSEGLVADTEAFF. The CDR3 nucleotides are TGTGCCAGCAGCGAGGGTTTAGTCGCAGACACTGAAGCTTTCTTT. V and J are TRBV9 and TRBJ1-1; D gene unclear. The germline gives CDR1 SGDLS, CDR2 YYNGEE. This CDR3 is built from 15 residues. With 3 bases removed from V and 3 bases from J, the gap between germline ends came to 15 bases.

The DNA for the CDR3 is TGTGCCAGCATGAGGGACCAGCCTCGGAATGAGCAGTTCTTC. Translated: CASMRDQPRNEQFF. The chain joins TRBV2 to TRBJ2-1; D assignment may be TRBD1 or TRBD2 (5 bases each). Deletions cut 7 bases from V and 7 bases from J, with 17 bases between. This CDR3 is 14 amino acids long. CDR1 and CDR2 (germline): SNHLY, FYNNEI.

The V call is TRBV9, the J call TRBJ2-1; the match to TRBD1 covers 9 bases. The germline V gene has CDR1 SGDLS and CDR2 YYNGEE. CDR3 length: 16 amino acids. Trimming cost V 4 bases and J 2 bases; bases outside gene matches: 7. CDR3 loop: CASSPGTGRAYNEQFF. As DNA, the CDR3 is TGTGCCAGCAGCCCCGGGACAGGGCGAGCCTACAATGAGCAGTTCTTC.

Notes on this clone: A read error may produce the germline difference seen at one junction end. The chain links TRBV15 to TRBJ1-1; D may be TRBD1 (5 bases). The CDR3 runs to 15 residues. The germline gives CDR1 LNHNV, CDR2 YYDKDF (reference sequence). The CDR3 DNA reads TGTGCCACCACCGGCGGGGGGAATAGGAACGCTGAAGCTTTCTTT. It yields the protein CATTGGGNRNAEAFF.

This clone is a singleton in its sample. The chain employs TRBV29-1 and TRBJ2-5; D is possibly TRBD1 (5 bases). The CDR3 is 12 residues long. Germline CDR1 is SQVTM and CDR2 is ANQGSEA. V was trimmed by 8 bases and J by 3 bases, leaving 13 bases between them. The CDR3 spells CSLQGPEETQYF. In nucleotides, the CDR3 is TGCAGCCTGCAGGGCCCTGAAGAGACCCAGTACTTC.

This chain links TRBV5-6 with TRBJ1-3, with D tentatively TRBD1 (5 bases). Germline CDR1 reads SGHDT; CDR2 reads YYEEEE. V lost 4 bases and J 9 bases, leaving 14 bases between the germline ends. The CDR3 sequence is 13 residues long. This CDR3 is CASSLFRGVTIYF. The CDR3 nucleotides are TGTGCCAGCAGCCTTTTTAGGGGAGTCACCATATATTTT.

The chain is built from TRBV7-8 and TRBJ2-2; 10 bases are shared with TRBD1. Unmatched junction bases numbered 5, after V lost 4 bases and J lost 3 bases. There are 16 residues in the CDR3. From germline, CDR1 is SGHVS and CDR2 FQNEAQ. The CDR3 bases are TGTGCCAGCAGCTCTCCCGGGACAGGGGACACCGGGGAGCTGTTTTTT. It is translated as CASSSPGTGDTGELFF.

The chain has TRBV29-1 and TRBJ1-1; D is possibly TRBD1 (6 bases). Germline lookup yields CDR1 SQVTM and CDR2 ANQGSEA. The CDR3 runs 13 residues. The DNA of the CDR3 is TGCCTGGGGGCAGGGCCCATGAACACTGAAGCTTTCTTT. Its protein is CLGAGPMNTEAFF.

This chain links TRBV24-1 with TRBJ1-1, with 7 bases lining up with TRBD1. In germline, CDR1 is KGHDR, CDR2 SFDVKD. This CDR3 is 13 amino acids long. V shed 8 bases and J 5 bases; nucleotides not matched to a gene: 7. The DNA of the CDR3 is TGTGCCACCACCGAGACAGGGAGGACTGAAGCTTTCTTT. Residues: CATTETGRTEAFF.